The 19 T cell receptor beta chains given below trace back to one sample, sequenced in a study of blood T cell repertoires in COVID-19. Assay used: immunoSEQ multiplex PCR; TCRdb lists only in-frame clones, some missing. This sample has approximately 130,000 clones; approximately 85% occur once, and the top ten carry over 10%. Input material: peripheral blood. These receptor sequences come from a human donor in a cohort sampled during active COVID-19.

The chain recombines TRBV2 with TRBJ1-5; D remains ambiguous. Germline lookup yields CDR1 SNHLY and CDR2 FYNNEI. The CDR3 is 14 amino acids. V was cut by 7 bases and J by 2 bases, with 12 bases left in between. This CDR3 reads CASKLEEGNQPQHF. The CDR3 bases are TGTGCCAGCAAGCTGGAGGAGGGCAATCAGCCCCAGCATTTT. Full variable domain (outside the CDR3, taken from reference TRBV2 and TRBJ1-5): EPEVTQTPSHQVTQMGQEVILRCVPISNHLYFYWYRQILGQKVEFLVSFYNNEISEKSEIFDDQFSVERPDGSNFTLKIRSTKLEDSAMYFCASKLEEGNQPQHFGDGTRLSIL.

The DNA of the CDR3 is TGTGCCAGAAGCTTGGCGTCAGGGAAATATTTT. This codes for CARSLASGKYF. This chain joins TRBV5-3 and TRBJ1-3; D is perhaps TRBD1 (5 bases). TRBV5-3 is sorted into the ORF group, with uncertain function. The CDR3 length is 11 residues. Trimming shortened V by 0 bases and J by 15 bases, and 10 bases separated the two germline ends.

The DNA of the CDR3 is TGCAGCGTTGAAGATGGTCAGGGTGTGGGCACCGGGGAGCTGTTTTTT. It is translated as CSVEDGQGVGTGELFF. The chain combines TRBV29-1 with TRBJ2-2, with a weak D call TRBD1 (5 bases). There are 16 residues in the CDR3. Trimming pared 0 bases from V and 4 bases from J, leaving 15 bases between. From germline, CDR1 is SQVTM and CDR2 ANQGSEA.

The chain joins TRBV10-1 to TRBJ2-3, with D possibly TRBD2 on 7 matching bases. Per germline, CDR1 WNHNN and CDR2 SYGVQD (reference sequence). The CDR3 length is 15 residues. V dropped 3 bases and J dropped 3 bases, with 13 bases sitting between them. CDR3 loop: CASSEVGGRTDTQYF. CDR3 bases: TGCGCCAGCAGTGAAGTGGGGGGGCGTACAGATACGCAGTATTTT.

This chain joins TRBV5-1 and TRBJ1-6, with D unclear. Germline V lookup: CDR1 SGHRS, CDR2 YFSETQ. V lost 5 bases, J lost 9 bases, and 12 bases lay in between. The CDR3 totals 13 residues. CDR3 sequence (DNA): TGCGCCAGCAGTGGCACAGTCAGTTCACCCCTCCACTTT. As protein: CASSGTVSSPLHF.

The chain joins TRBV7-8 to TRBJ2-3; maybe TRBD2 (6 bases). The CDR3 length is 16 residues. Germline values: CDR1 SGHVS, CDR2 FQNEAQ. V lost 4 bases, J lost 3 bases, and 17 bases lay in between. CDR3 sequence (DNA): TGTGCCAGCAGCTCCCGTCCGGGACTTACTACAGATACGCAGTATTTT. Protein: CASSSRPGLTTDTQYF.

The V gene is TRBV2, the J gene TRBJ1-1; TRBD1 aligns across 8 bases. The CDR3 contains 15 residues. The germline CDR1 and CDR2 sequences are SNHLY and FYNNEI. Trimming at V came to 2 bases and at J to 4 bases, leaving 6 bases not matched to a gene. CDR3 protein: CASSETHRGFTEAFF. The DNA for the CDR3 is TGTGCCAGCAGTGAAACCCACAGGGGGTTCACTGAAGCTTTCTTT.

The chain combines TRBV2 with TRBJ2-2, with D perhaps matching TRBD2 (6 bases). Germline assignment: CDR1 SNHLY and CDR2 FYNNEI. This CDR3 has 16 residues. V was shortened by 4 bases and J by 2 bases, with 14 bases between the two germline ends. CDR3 loop: CASSVLAGANTGELFF. CDR3 DNA sequence: TGTGCCAGCAGTGTACTAGCTGGGGCCAACACCGGGGAGCTGTTTTTT.

V and J are TRBV11-2 and TRBJ2-2; D gene uncertain. The germline V gene has CDR1 SGHAT and CDR2 FQNNGV. There are 15 residues in the CDR3. Trimming removed 2 bases from V and 5 bases from J, with 12 bases in between. The DNA of the CDR3 is TGTGCCAGCAGCTTACGCTTAGATCGGACCGGGGAGCTGTTTTTT. Translation: CASSLRLDRTGELFF.

The CDR3: CASSPGLSTDTQYF. CDR3 bases: TGTGCCAGCAGCCCTGGACTTTCCACAGATACGCAGTATTTT. V is TRBV7-9 and J is TRBJ2-3; tentative D call: TRBD2 (5 bases). V lost 5 bases to trimming and J lost 2 bases, with 11 bases between them. CDR3 length equals 14 residues. CDR1 is SEHNR and CDR2 is FQNEAQ in the germline V gene (reference sequence).

The genes are TRBV18 and TRBJ2-1; D possibly corresponds to TRBD2 (5 bases). Between the trimmed V and J ends, which lost 3 bases and 5 bases, there was a span of 17 bases. CDR1 is KGHSH and CDR2 is LQKENI in the germline V gene. The length of the CDR3 is 16 residues. CDR3 DNA: TGTGCCAGCTCACCCCAGCAGGCCGGGGTCGACAATGAGCAGTTCTTC. Translation gives CASSPQQAGVDNEQFF.

V and J are TRBV9 and TRBJ2-5; 9 bases agree with TRBD1. CDR1 is SGDLS, CDR2 YYNGEE, per germline. With V trimmed by 2 bases and J by 4 bases, 6 bases remained unmatched. This CDR3 has 15 residues. Here the CDR3 reads CASSVGQGPRETQYF. The CDR3 DNA reads as TGTGCCAGCAGCGTCGGACAGGGGCCCCGAGAGACCCAGTACTTC.

The table lists this clone with a few counts. This chain uses TRBV15 with TRBJ1-3; possibly TRBD1 for D (5 bases). The germline V gene encodes CDR1 LNHNV and CDR2 YYDKDF (reference sequence). CDR3 length: 15 residues. The V and J ends lost 0 bases and 3 bases respectively, with 9 bases between them. For the CDR3, the DNA is TGTGCCACCAGCAGAGATGTAGGGGTTGGAAACACCATATATTTT. Residues: CATSRDVGVGNTIYF.

This chain uses TRBV19 with TRBJ1-1, with 9 bases lining up with TRBD1. The CDR3 covers 15 residues. Germline-derived CDR1 and CDR2 are LNHDA and SQIVND (reference sequence). The trim removed 5 bases at V and 2 bases at J, leaving 6 bases unmatched. The CDR3 DNA reads TGTGCCAGTAGTCCGGGACAGGGACGTAACACTGAAGCTTTCTTT. As protein: CASSPGQGRNTEAFF.

V is TRBV5-4 and J is TRBJ2-7, with 9 positions matching TRBD2. Per the germline V gene, CDR1 is SGHNT and CDR2 is YYREEE (reference sequence). The CDR3 has 16 amino acids. Trimming took 4 bases from V and 2 from J; bases not matched to a gene: 10. CDR3: CASSPESGGPTYEQYF. CDR3 nucleotides: TGTGCCAGCAGCCCCGAAAGCGGGGGGCCCACCTACGAGCAGTACTTC.

The chain combines TRBV5-1 with TRBJ2-1; 9 bases fit TRBD2. This CDR3 contains 15 residues. After removal of 2 bases from V and 6 bases from J, the junction contained 6 bases not matched to a gene. The germline gives CDR1 SGHRS, CDR2 YFSETQ. The CDR3 reads CASSFWRGGLNEQFF. In DNA, the CDR3 is TGCGCCAGCAGCTTTTGGCGGGGGGGCCTCAATGAGCAGTTCTTC.

The J gene is TRBJ1-2, the V gene TRBV5-6, with 9 nucleotides matching TRBD1. The CDR3 contains 17 residues. CDR1 is SGHDT and CDR2 is YYEEEE in the germline V gene. Unmatched junction bases numbered 18, after V lost 7 bases and J lost 5 bases. CDR3 nucleotides: TGTGCCAGCGGTAGGACAGGGGCCGACCAAGGGGGTTATGGCTACACCTTC. Protein: CASGRTGADQGGYGYTF.

The chain joins TRBV2 to TRBJ2-1, with D tentatively TRBD1 (5 bases). This CDR3 is 13 amino acids long. Germline CDR1 reads SNHLY; CDR2 reads FYNNEI. Trimming took 5 bases from V and 4 from J, leaving 9 bases between them. The CDR3 protein is CASSLQVYNEQFF. The DNA for the CDR3 is TGTGCCAGCAGTTTACAGGTGTACAATGAGCAGTTCTTC.

In its sample, this clone was seen once. This chain uses TRBV19 with TRBJ1-2; no definite D call. The CDR3 extends over 13 amino acids. V lost 5 bases to trimming and J lost 7 bases, with 14 bases between them. Germline V gives CDR1 LNHDA, CDR2 SQIVND (reference sequence). The CDR3: CASSPVGGGGYTF. DNA for the CDR3: TGTGCCAGTAGTCCTGTTGGAGGTGGTGGCTACACCTTC.